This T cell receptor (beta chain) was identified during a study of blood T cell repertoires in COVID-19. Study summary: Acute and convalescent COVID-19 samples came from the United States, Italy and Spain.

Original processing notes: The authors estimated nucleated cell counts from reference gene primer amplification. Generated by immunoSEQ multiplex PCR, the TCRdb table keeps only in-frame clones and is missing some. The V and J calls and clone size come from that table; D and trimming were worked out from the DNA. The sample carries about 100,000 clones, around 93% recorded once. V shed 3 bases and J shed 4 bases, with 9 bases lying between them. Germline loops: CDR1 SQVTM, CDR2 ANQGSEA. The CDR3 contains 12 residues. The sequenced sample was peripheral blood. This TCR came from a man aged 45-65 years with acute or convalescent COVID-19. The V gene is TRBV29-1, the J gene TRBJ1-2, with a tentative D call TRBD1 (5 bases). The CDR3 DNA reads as TGCAGCGTTGAGGCAGGGCCCTATGGCTACACCTTC. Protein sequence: CSVEAGPYGYTF. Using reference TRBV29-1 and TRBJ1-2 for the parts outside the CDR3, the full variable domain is SAVISQKPSRDICQRGTSLTIQCQVDSQVTMMFWYRQQPGQSLTLIATANQGSEATYESGFVIDKFPISRPNLTFSTLTVSNMSPEDSSIYLCSVEAGPYGYTFGSGTRLTVV.